This T cell receptor beta chain was sequenced during a study of T cell repertoires in cytomegalovirus infection. Study context: Public TCR beta signatures indicated both CMV infection and matching HLA type.

As concerns this clonotype: Its target is unknown.

Each CDR3 protein gets one entry after TCRdb re-called the reads with MiXCR. This table holds around 300,000 distinct CDR3 sequences, about 23% found once. The CDR3 contains 14 residues. The ends were cut back, 5 bases at V and 0 bases at J, with 11 bases in the middle. Germline assignment: CDR1 DFQATT and CDR2 SNEGSKA (reference sequence). Findings of the study overall: Carriers of CMV and the relevant HLA type were discriminated by public TCR beta frequency. In two of eight donors, the top clonotype was HLA-C-restricted CMV-specific.

The TCR comes from a human donor in good health (CMV status not recorded). Some clones in this sample may be carry-over from other donors' samples. The sample was PBMCs. The chain recombines TRBV20-1 with TRBJ2-1; D possibly corresponds to TRBD1 (6 bases). CDR3 protein: CSASTGSSYNEQFF. In DNA form, the CDR3 reads TGCAGTGCTTCGACAGGAAGCTCCTACAATGAGCAGTTCTTC.